The T cell receptor (beta chain) described here comes from a study of T cell responses to AZD1222 COVID-19 vaccine. Study findings and constraints: The CD4 TCRs associated with vaccination extended across spike and predominated at 160-218 and 743-854. Just a handful of people given AZD1222 tested seropositive at baseline.

TCRdb's copy holds only in-frame clones and misses some; the assay was immunoSEQ multiplex PCR. The table lists 130,000 to 150,000 clones, around 93% of them singletons. Concerning this clone itself: Its antigen is undetermined.

The CDR3 extends over 17 amino acids. J was trimmed by 8 bases and V by 1 base; bases with no gene match: 16. Germline V gene sequence: CDR1 SGHDN, CDR2 FVKESK. Second doses were pooled across both intervals (about 4 or about 12 weeks). This receptor was identified in an adult who received the AZD1222 COVID-19 vaccine. The V and J genes are TRBV14 and TRBJ1-2, with 7 bases fitting TRBD1. The sequences come from peripheral blood, collected 28 days after the second AZD1222 dose. CDR3 nucleotides: TGTGCCAGCAGCCAAGGTAGACAGGGTTATTCCTCGATCGGCTACACCTTC. Protein product: CASSQGRQGYSSIGYTF.